The 15 T cell receptor beta chains given below trace back to one sample, sequenced in a study of T cells in Graves' hyperthyroidism and ophthalmopathy. Amplification yielded TCR beta CDR3 regions, with RNA transcripts as the source. First-round RT-PCR of the TCR CDR3 relied on the HTBI primer set. MiXCR was run by TCRdb on the multiplex PCR reads, yielding one entry per CDR3 protein. In the table there are about 270,000 distinct CDR3 sequences, around 20% of which are singletons. The sample was blood. The receptors were sampled from a man aged 25 to 45 with Graves' ophthalmopathy.

At least ten counts were recorded for this clonotype. The CDR3 spells CASTRGRLAGDMSGELFF. CDR3 coding DNA: TGTGCCAGCACCCGGGGTCGACTAGCGGGAGATATGAGCGGGGAGCTGTTTTTT. This chain links TRBV11-3 with TRBJ2-2; 12 bases align to TRBD2. CDR1 is SGHNT, CDR2 YENEEA, per germline. The CDR3 loop spans 18 amino acids. V was pared by 7 bases and J by 7 bases, with 16 bases of the junction left unmatched.

At least ten counts were recorded for this clonotype. V and J are TRBV20-1 and TRBJ1-1; no definite D call. Trimming stripped 5 bases from V and 5 bases from J, with 12 bases between. Germline CDR1 DFQATT, CDR2 SNEGSKA (reference sequence). CDR3 length equals 12 residues. The DNA of the CDR3 is TGCAGTGCTCCGACTTGGGGTACTGAAGCTTTCTTT. It yields the protein CSAPTWGTEAFF.

This clonotype was seen many times. The chain links TRBV28 to TRBJ1-2, with D unresolved. Germline V gene lookup returns CDR1 MDHEN and CDR2 SYDVKM. Trimming stripped 5 bases from V and 2 bases from J, with 6 bases between. This CDR3 contains 12 residues. CDR3 protein: CASSGRNYGYTF. The CDR3 DNA reads as TGTGCCAGCAGTGGCAGGAACTATGGCTACACCTTC.

V and J are TRBV3-1 and TRBJ2-3; TRBD1 is a possible D gene (6 bases). The germline V and J ends were trimmed by 1 base and 9 bases, with 8 bases remaining between them. The germline V gene has CDR1 LGHDT and CDR2 YNNKEL (reference sequence). This CDR3 is built from 12 residues. In DNA, the CDR3 is TGTGCCAGCAGCCAAGTGAGGGGGACGCAGTATTTT. Translation: CASSQVRGTQYF.

V and J are TRBV29-1 and TRBJ2-1; the match to TRBD1 covers 9 bases. The CDR3 is 14 amino acids. Germline loops: CDR1 SQVTM, CDR2 ANQGSEA. The junction had 8 bases not matched to a gene; V was cut back by 5 bases and J by 6 bases. The CDR3 DNA reads TGCAGCGTTTTCGACAGGGGGATAGGCAATGAGCAGTTCTTC. Translation gives CSVFDRGIGNEQFF.

Only a few counts were recorded for this clonotype. One end of the junction fails to match germline, which may point to a read error. This chain links TRBV2 with TRBJ2-7, with no clear D. The J call may be in error: the DNA end matches TRBJ2-1 better. Germline CDR1 is SNHLY and CDR2 is FYNNEI. This CDR3 has 11 amino acids. Here the CDR3 reads CVSLAGYEQFF. In DNA, the CDR3 is TGTGTCAGCCTGGCCGGCTACGAGCAGTTCTTC.

This clonotype turned up a few times. This chain links TRBV7-9 with TRBJ2-7; D is uncertain. Germline CDR1 is SEHNR and CDR2 is FQNEAQ (reference sequence). Trimming cost V 1 base and J 5 bases, with 9 bases left between them. The CDR3 runs to 13 residues. CDR3 bases: TGTGCCAGCAGCTTAGAAGTCCCTAACGAGCAGTACTTC. This gives the protein CASSLEVPNEQYF.

There are a few counts of this clonotype. CDR3 amino acids: CASSSYTRQLSYEQYF. The DNA of the CDR3 is TGTGCCAGCAGCTCGTACACTCGACAGCTCTCCTACGAGCAGTACTTC. The chain links TRBV5-4 to TRBJ2-7; maybe TRBD1 (5 bases). Germline CDR1 SGHNT, CDR2 YYREEE (reference sequence). V was shortened by 3 bases and J by 0 bases, with 16 bases between the two germline ends. This CDR3 comprises 16 residues.

V is TRBV7-8 and J is TRBJ1-5, with TRBD1 matching over 11 bases. Germline-derived CDR1 and CDR2 are SGHVS and FQNEAQ. Germline trimming cut 1 base from V and 7 bases from J; bases unmatched to any gene: 3. The CDR3 runs 15 residues. For the CDR3, the DNA is TGTGCCAGCAGCTTAGGGACAGGGGGCGGGCAGCCCCAGCATTTT. Its translation is CASSLGTGGGQPQHF.

The chain links TRBV29-1 to TRBJ2-3, with 10 bases identical to TRBD2. The CDR3 length is 15 residues. Trimming removed 6 bases from V and 0 bases from J; junction bases left unmatched: 6. CDR1 SQVTM and CDR2 ANQGSEA come from the germline V gene. The CDR3 reads CSVDSGLASTDTQYF. CDR3 in DNA: TGCAGCGTAGACTCGGGACTAGCGAGCACAGATACGCAGTATTTT.

This clonotype appeared a few times. The V and J genes are TRBV15 and TRBJ2-1, with 15 bases that match TRBD2. This CDR3 region has 15 residues. CDR1 LNHNV and CDR2 YYDKDF come from the germline V gene (reference sequence). V shed 4 bases, J shed 9 bases, and the junction held 4 bases outside the gene matches. CDR3 amino acids: CATSIGTSGRSEQFF. For the CDR3, the DNA is TGTGCCACCAGCATCGGGACTAGCGGGAGGTCTGAGCAGTTCTTC.

This clonotype was seen at least ten times. The rearrangement joins TRBV2 to TRBJ1-2, with D uncertain. Germline CDR1 and CDR2: SNHLY and FYNNEI. This CDR3 contains 12 residues. The V gene lost 7 bases and the J gene lost 4 bases, with 10 bases spanning the gap. The chain's CDR3 is CASMGGSYGYTF. The CDR3 DNA reads TGTGCCAGCATGGGAGGCAGCTATGGCTACACCTTC.

This clonotype was seen more than once but under ten times. The chain joins TRBV27 to TRBJ2-7; no definite D call. V was cut by 4 bases and J by 0 bases, with 10 bases left in between. The CDR3 is 14 residues long. Germline CDR1 and CDR2: MNHEY and SMNVEV (reference sequence). This chain's CDR3 is CASSSALNSYEQYF. CDR3 DNA sequence: TGTGCCAGCAGTTCCGCCCTAAACTCCTACGAGCAGTACTTC.

The chain combines TRBV20-1 with TRBJ1-1; D might be TRBD1 (5 bases). Germline V gene sequence: CDR1 DFQATT, CDR2 SNEGSKA (reference sequence). The CDR3 runs to 13 residues. V was cut by 4 bases and J by 5 bases, with 14 bases left in between. CDR3 nucleotides: TGCAGTGCTAAAAAGGGGTTGGGGACTGAAGCTTTCTTT. Translation gives CSAKKGLGTEAFF.

In this sample, this clonotype turned up a few times. The V and J genes are TRBV6-2 or TRBV6-3 and TRBJ2-1, with TRBD1 as a possible D gene (5 bases). Trimming removed 9 bases at V and 10 bases at J, with 25 bases between. The germline CDR1 and CDR2 sequences are MNHEY and SVGEGT. The CDR3 has 15 amino acids. CDR3 amino acids: CASKMRGTTWGEQFF. The CDR3 bases are TGTGCCAGTAAAATGCGAGGAACTACATGGGGCGAGCAGTTCTTC.